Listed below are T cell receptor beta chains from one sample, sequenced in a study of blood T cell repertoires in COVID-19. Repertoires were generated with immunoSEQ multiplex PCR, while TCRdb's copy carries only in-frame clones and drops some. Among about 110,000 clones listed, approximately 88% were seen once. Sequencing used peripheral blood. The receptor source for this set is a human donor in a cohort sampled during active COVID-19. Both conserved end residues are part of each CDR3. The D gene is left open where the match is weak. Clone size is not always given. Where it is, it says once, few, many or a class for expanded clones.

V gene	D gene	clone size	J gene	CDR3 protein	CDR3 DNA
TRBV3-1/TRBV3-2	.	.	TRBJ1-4	CASSPFRDAEKLFF	TGTGCCAGCAGCCCATTCAGGGATGCAGAAAAACTGTTTTTT
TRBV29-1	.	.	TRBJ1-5	CSVSGLNQPQHF	TGCAGCGTTTCAGGGCTCAATCAGCCCCAGCATTTT
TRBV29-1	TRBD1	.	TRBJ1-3	CSVRMTGSGNTIYF	TGCAGCGTGCGGATGACAGGGTCTGGAAACACCATATATTTT
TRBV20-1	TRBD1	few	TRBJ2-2	CSASLGQGGTGELFF	TGCAGTGCTAGTCTCGGACAGGGTGGCACCGGGGAGCTGTTTTTT
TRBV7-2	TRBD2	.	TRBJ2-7	CASRLGLAGRQYF	TGTGCCAGCAGGCTAGGACTAGCGGGAAGGCAGTACTTC
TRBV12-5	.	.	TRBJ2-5	CASGLALQETQYF	TGTGCTAGTGGTTTGGCCCTACAAGAGACCCAGTACTTC
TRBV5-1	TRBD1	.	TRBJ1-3	CASSLTGDSGNTIYF	TGCGCCAGCAGCTTGACAGGGGACTCTGGAAACACCATATATTTT
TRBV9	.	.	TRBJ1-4	CASSVRGRFEKLFF	TGTGCCAGCAGCGTAAGGGGAAGATTCGAAAAACTGTTTTTT
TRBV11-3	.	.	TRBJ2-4	CASSLGRRRQGKYF	TGTGCCAGCAGCTTAGGCAGACGGCGGCAGGGTAAGTACTTC
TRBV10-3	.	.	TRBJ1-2	CAISADSNRDYGYTF	TGTGCCATCAGTGCCGACTCCAACAGGGACTATGGCTACACCTTC
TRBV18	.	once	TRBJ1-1	CASKTQNTEAFF	TGTGCCAGCAAGACACAGAACACTGAAGCTTTCTTT
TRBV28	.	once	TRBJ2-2	CASITGQNTGELFF	TGTGCCAGCATCACGGGACAAAACACCGGGGAGCTGTTTTTT
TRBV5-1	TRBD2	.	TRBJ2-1	CASSLRTTSGGSVSYNEQFF	TGCGCCAGCAGCCTGCGGACTACTAGCGGGGGTAGTGTTTCCTACAATGAGCAGTTCTTC
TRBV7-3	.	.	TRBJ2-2	CASSSASTRMDGELFF	TGTGCCAGCAGCTCCGCCTCTACCAGGATGGATGGGGAGCTGTTTTTT
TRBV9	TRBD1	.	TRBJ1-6	CASSVSGQGTSPLHF	TGTGCCAGCAGCGTCTCGGGACAGGGAACCTCACCCCTCCACTTT
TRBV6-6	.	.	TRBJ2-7	CASSYLDEQYF	TGTGCCAGCAGTTACCTCGACGAGCAGTACTTC
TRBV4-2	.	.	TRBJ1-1	CASSQAVRADTEAFF	TGTGCCAGCAGCCAAGCGGTGCGGGCAGACACTGAAGCTTTCTTT
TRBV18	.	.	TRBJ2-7	CASSPPSGNEQYF	TGTGCCAGCTCACCACCCTCCGGGAACGAGCAGTACTTC
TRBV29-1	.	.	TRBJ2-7	CSVVLGAEQYF	TGCAGCGTTGTCCTAGGGGCCGAGCAGTACTTC
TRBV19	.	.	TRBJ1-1	CASRGRATEAFF	TGTGCCAGTAGAGGGAGGGCCACTGAAGCTTTCTTT
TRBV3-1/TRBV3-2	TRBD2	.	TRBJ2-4	CASSQEIGGVAKNIQYF	TGTGCCAGCAGCCAAGAAATCGGGGGGGTAGCCAAAAACATTCAGTACTTC
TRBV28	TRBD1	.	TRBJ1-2	CASSSDRRDPYGYTF	TGTGCCAGCAGTTCGGACAGGCGGGACCCCTATGGCTACACCTTC
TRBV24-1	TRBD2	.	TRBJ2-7	CATAGRASSYEQYF	TGTGCCACCGCTGGGAGGGCGAGCTCCTACGAGCAGTACTTC
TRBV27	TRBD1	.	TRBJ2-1	CAGGQSNEQFF	TGTGCCGGGGGACAGTCGAATGAGCAGTTCTTC